This entry describes one T cell receptor (beta chain). This clonotype was picked up a small number of times. Its antigen remains undetermined. Qualities for individual bases were not recorded, and no much larger clone is one base off. This specimen comes from a study of T cell repertoires in cytomegalovirus infection (dated by TCRdb to between 2017 and 2020). The study in broad terms: Donor HLA type was relevant to the analysis, because carriage of CMV infection together with the matching HLA type was indicated by public TCR beta signatures. Overall results and qualifications from the work: The ex vivo response was dominated by HLA-C-restricted CMV-specific TCR beta clonotypes, which also provided the single most frequent clonotype in two of eight donors. In both this cohort and an independent roughly 400-donor cohort, the cumulative frequency of public TCR beta family members distinguished carriers of CMV infection plus the relevant HLA type.

V is clipped by 7 bases and J by 4 bases, and the sequence between their germline boundaries is 11 bases long. The germline V gene yields SGHTA for CDR1 and FQGNSA for CDR2. Taken from cysteine to phenylalanine, the CDR3 has 13 residues. The read is trimmed to its CDR3 DNA, 39 bases read in frame from base 1. Data came from an Illumina HiSeq 1500. In-frame beta chains were kept once TCRdb had trimmed the public reads at Q25 with fastp and called clones with MiXCR. Entries that share a CDR3 protein sequence are merged under the most common genes and DNA. The sample includes around 110,000 distinct CDR3 sequences, with around 9.1% observed a single time. The leading ten clones occupy approximately 31% of the sample.

Material for sequencing was PBMCs, sequenced either directly or after in vitro stimulation (not recorded which). This sequence originates from a human donor in good health (CMV status not recorded). Some clones in this sample may be carry-over from other donors' samples. Rearrangement joined TRBV7-2 to TRBJ1-3; matching of 6 bases hints at TRBD1 as the D gene. The nucleotide sequence reads as follows: TGTGCCAGCACCCCGGACAGAGGAAACACCATATATTTT. Translation gives CASTPDRGNTIYF. This CDR3, with the reference TRBV7-2 and TRBJ1-3 proteins standing in past its ends, gives the full variable domain GAGVSQSPSNKVTEKGKDVELRCDPISGHTALYWYRQSLGQGLEFLIYFQGNSAPDKSGLPSDRFSAERTGGSVSTLTIQRTQQEDSAVYLCASTPDRGNTIYFGEGSWLTVV.